Listed below are T cell receptor beta chains from one sample, sequenced in a study of T cells in Graves' hyperthyroidism and ophthalmopathy. TCRdb reprocessed the multiplex PCR reads via MiXCR and lists one record per CDR3 protein. The table records about 350,000 distinct CDR3 sequences, 12% to 15% of them present only once. The specimen sequenced was blood. These receptors all stem from a woman aged 40 to 50 with Graves' ophthalmopathy. The CDR3 runs from the conserved cysteine through the conserved F or W. Each record gives: clone size, V gene, D gene, J gene, CDR3 protein, CDR3 DNA. D genes are given only for firm matches. The size of a clone is reported for some rows only, either as once, few or many, or as a class for expanded clones.

clone size: .; V gene: TRBV20-1; D gene: .; J gene: TRBJ2-5; CDR3 protein: CSALLRETQYF; CDR3 DNA: TGCAGTGCCCTCCTTCGGGAGACCCAGTACTTC
clone size: few; V gene: TRBV18; D gene: .; J gene: TRBJ1-6; CDR3 protein: CASSLLDRPGNSPLHF; CDR3 DNA: TGTGCCAGCTCACTGCTCGACAGACCTGGTAATTCACCCCTCCACTTT
clone size: few; V gene: TRBV29-1; D gene: .; J gene: TRBJ2-3; CDR3 protein: CSVEDLEHPKGGTQYF; CDR3 DNA: TGCAGCGTTGAAGATCTAGAACATCCAAAGGGTGGTACGCAGTATTTT
clone size: .; V gene: TRBV5-4; D gene: TRBD2; J gene: TRBJ2-7; CDR3 protein: CASSLGPGLAGGEQYF; CDR3 DNA: TGTGCCAGCAGCTTGGGACCGGGACTAGCGGGGGGTGAGCAGTACTTC
clone size: many; V gene: TRBV3-1; D gene: .; J gene: TRBJ2-3; CDR3 protein: CASSQDVSPQYF; CDR3 DNA: TGTGCCAGCAGCCAAGACGTCTCTCCGCAGTATTTT
clone size: .; V gene: TRBV14; D gene: TRBD1; J gene: TRBJ2-7; CDR3 protein: CASSHQTGVEQYF; CDR3 DNA: TGTGCCAGCAGCCATCAGACAGGGGTCGAGCAGTACTTC
clone size: many; V gene: TRBV12-3/TRBV12-4; D gene: .; J gene: TRBJ2-5; CDR3 protein: CASSFREIRQGTQYF; CDR3 DNA: TGTGCCAGCAGTTTTCGGGAAATCAGACAAGGGACCCAGTACTTC
clone size: .; V gene: TRBV19; D gene: TRBD2; J gene: TRBJ2-1; CDR3 protein: CASSNTPGLGGHQFF; CDR3 DNA: TGTGCCAGTAGCAACACTCCGGGACTAGGAGGCCACCAGTTCTTC
clone size: many; V gene: TRBV7-9; D gene: .; J gene: TRBJ2-2; CDR3 protein: CASSHSYGELFF; CDR3 DNA: TGTGCCAGCAGCCATAGCTACGGGGAGCTGTTTTTT
clone size: many; V gene: TRBV10-3; D gene: TRBD1; J gene: TRBJ1-2; CDR3 protein: CAISEMTGLGGYTF; CDR3 DNA: TGTGCCATCAGTGAGATGACAGGGCTTGGGGGCTACACCTTC
clone size: many; V gene: TRBV29-1; D gene: TRBD2; J gene: TRBJ2-1; CDR3 protein: CSVGGGDFNEQFF; CDR3 DNA: TGCAGCGTGGGTGGGGGGGACTTCAATGAGCAGTTCTTC
clone size: few; V gene: TRBV7-2; D gene: .; J gene: TRBJ1-2; CDR3 protein: CASSLGTLYGYTF; CDR3 DNA: TGTGCCAGCAGCTTAGGGACACTGTATGGCTACACCTTC
clone size: many; V gene: TRBV28; D gene: TRBD1; J gene: TRBJ2-2; CDR3 protein: CASSFWGQGVTGELFF; CDR3 DNA: TGTGCCAGCAGTTTTTGGGGGCAGGGGGTCACCGGGGAGCTGTTTTTT
clone size: many; V gene: TRBV18; D gene: .; J gene: TRBJ1-2; CDR3 protein: CASSSDRRGSYGYTF; CDR3 DNA: TGTGCCAGCTCATCAGACAGGCGGGGCAGCTATGGCTACACCTTC
clone size: many; V gene: TRBV24-1; D gene: .; J gene: TRBJ1-1; CDR3 protein: CANGRINTEAFF; CDR3 DNA: TGTGCCAACGGACGGATTAACACTGAAGCTTTCTTT
clone size: few; V gene: TRBV5-1; D gene: .; J gene: TRBJ2-3; CDR3 protein: CASSSRPGLSTDTQYF; CDR3 DNA: TGCGCCAGCAGCTCGCGGCCGGGACTTAGCACAGATACGCAGTATTTT
clone size: many; V gene: TRBV12-3/TRBV12-4; D gene: .; J gene: TRBJ2-1; CDR3 protein: CASSPLGTSSSYNEQFF; CDR3 DNA: TGTGCCAGCAGTCCCCTCGGGACGTCCAGCTCCTACAATGAGCAGTTCTTC
clone size: few; V gene: TRBV5-1; D gene: TRBD2; J gene: TRBJ2-3; CDR3 protein: CASSLEGPTSGVGTDTQYF; CDR3 DNA: TGCGCCAGCAGCTTAGAAGGGCCGACTAGCGGGGTGGGCACAGATACGCAGTATTTT
clone size: many; V gene: TRBV7-9; D gene: .; J gene: TRBJ2-5; CDR3 protein: CASSLQVADVKETQYF; CDR3 DNA: TGTGCCAGCAGCTTACAGGTCGCGGACGTAAAAGAGACCCAGTACTTC
clone size: many; V gene: TRBV12-5; D gene: .; J gene: TRBJ1-5; CDR3 protein: CASGLSNQPQHF; CDR3 DNA: TGTGCTAGTGGTTTGTCCAATCAGCCCCAGCATTTT
clone size: many; V gene: TRBV7-9; D gene: .; J gene: TRBJ2-1; CDR3 protein: CASSPISSRETRYNEQFF; CDR3 DNA: TGTGCCAGCAGCCCGATCAGCTCTCGGGAGACCCGCTACAATGAGCAGTTCTTC
clone size: many; V gene: TRBV16; D gene: .; J gene: TRBJ2-3; CDR3 protein: CASSQSRQTSTDTQYF; CDR3 DNA: TGTGCCAGCAGCCAATCCCGCCAGACTAGCACAGATACGCAGTATTTT
clone size: many; V gene: TRBV27; D gene: .; J gene: TRBJ2-1; CDR3 protein: CASSFRIGEQFF; CDR3 DNA: TGTGCCAGCAGTTTTCGTATAGGTGAGCAGTTCTTC
clone size: few; V gene: TRBV10-2; D gene: .; J gene: TRBJ2-3; CDR3 protein: CASTVDVSSTDTQYF; CDR3 DNA: TGCGCCAGCACCGTGGACGTATCTAGCACAGATACGCAGTATTTT
clone size: many; V gene: TRBV2; D gene: TRBD1; J gene: TRBJ2-7; CDR3 protein: CARGTGEYEQYF; CDR3 DNA: TGTGCCAGAGGGACAGGGGAGTACGAGCAGTACTTC
clone size: few; V gene: TRBV7-9; D gene: .; J gene: TRBJ2-2; CDR3 protein: CASGKGRISTGELFF; CDR3 DNA: TGTGCCAGCGGAAAAGGGCGGATAAGCACCGGGGAGCTGTTTTTT
clone size: many; V gene: TRBV11-2; D gene: .; J gene: TRBJ2-3; CDR3 protein: CASSLAADLTDTQYF; CDR3 DNA: TGTGCCAGCAGCTTAGCGGCGGACCTCACAGATACGCAGTATTTT
clone size: many; V gene: TRBV6-2/TRBV6-3; D gene: .; J gene: TRBJ2-2; CDR3 protein: CASRYAGTGELFF; CDR3 DNA: TGTGCCAGCAGATACGCGGGGACCGGGGAGCTGTTTTTT
clone size: .; V gene: TRBV2; D gene: TRBD1; J gene: TRBJ2-5; CDR3 protein: CASSEALWGGTGEETQYF; CDR3 DNA: TGTGCCAGCAGTGAAGCGCTTTGGGGGGGGACAGGGGAAGAGACCCAGTACTTC
clone size: .; V gene: TRBV7-8; D gene: TRBD1; J gene: TRBJ1-4; CDR3 protein: CASSLAGTGGEKLFF; CDR3 DNA: TGTGCCAGCAGCCTAGCAGGGACAGGGGGTGAAAAACTGTTTTTT
clone size: .; V gene: TRBV28; D gene: .; J gene: TRBJ2-1; CDR3 protein: CASSELTLAYRKSNEQFF; CDR3 DNA: TGTGCCAGCAGTGAACTTACCCTAGCTTACCGAAAATCCAATGAGCAGTTCTTC
clone size: .; V gene: TRBV18; D gene: .; J gene: TRBJ2-5; CDR3 protein: CASSPSQRGQQETQYF; CDR3 DNA: TGTGCCAGCTCACCATCTCAGCGGGGACAACAAGAGACCCAGTACTTC
clone size: many; V gene: TRBV6-1; D gene: .; J gene: TRBJ2-5; CDR3 protein: CASSEQRTVSRGTQYF; CDR3 DNA: TGTGCCAGCAGTGAACAGCGGACAGTCTCCCGTGGGACCCAGTACTTC
clone size: many; V gene: TRBV14; D gene: .; J gene: TRBJ2-1; CDR3 protein: CASSQGRSSYNEQFF; CDR3 DNA: TGTGCCAGCAGCCAGGGTAGGAGCTCCTACAATGAGCAGTTCTTC
clone size: few; V gene: TRBV20-1; D gene: TRBD1; J gene: TRBJ1-5; CDR3 protein: CSARDRQGGTNQPQHF; CDR3 DNA: TGCAGTGCTAGAGATCGACAGGGGGGGACCAATCAGCCCCAGCATTTT
clone size: few; V gene: TRBV5-5; D gene: .; J gene: TRBJ1-4; CDR3 protein: CASNRDTEKLFF; CDR3 DNA: TGTGCCAGCAACAGGGATACTGAAAAACTGTTTTTT
clone size: many; V gene: TRBV18; D gene: .; J gene: TRBJ2-2; CDR3 protein: CASSPRRGATGELFF; CDR3 DNA: TGTGCCAGCTCACCACGAAGGGGCGCCACCGGGGAGCTGTTTTTT
clone size: many; V gene: TRBV12-3/TRBV12-4; D gene: .; J gene: TRBJ1-2; CDR3 protein: CASSLGLYYGYTF; CDR3 DNA: TGTGCCAGCAGCCTGGGGCTTTACTATGGCTACACCTTC
clone size: many; V gene: TRBV7-9; D gene: .; J gene: TRBJ2-1; CDR3 protein: CASSLVGWERNNNEQFF; CDR3 DNA: TGTGCCAGCAGCTTAGTCGGGTGGGAGCGCAATAACAATGAGCAGTTCTTC
clone size: many; V gene: TRBV18; D gene: TRBD1; J gene: TRBJ2-7; CDR3 protein: CASSSSGTGTYEQYF; CDR3 DNA: TGTGCCAGCTCATCGTCCGGGACAGGGACCTACGAGCAGTACTTC
clone size: many; V gene: TRBV18; D gene: .; J gene: TRBJ2-5; CDR3 protein: CASRWGETQYF; CDR3 DNA: TGTGCCAGCCGATGGGGAGAGACCCAGTACTTC
clone size: many; V gene: TRBV27; D gene: .; J gene: TRBJ1-2; CDR3 protein: CASSLRQGHGYTF; CDR3 DNA: TGTGCCAGCAGTTTACGTCAGGGCCATGGCTACACCTTC
clone size: .; V gene: TRBV20-1; D gene: .; J gene: TRBJ2-3; CDR3 protein: CSARSLSTDTQYF; CDR3 DNA: TGCAGTGCTAGAAGTCTTAGCACAGATACGCAGTATTTT